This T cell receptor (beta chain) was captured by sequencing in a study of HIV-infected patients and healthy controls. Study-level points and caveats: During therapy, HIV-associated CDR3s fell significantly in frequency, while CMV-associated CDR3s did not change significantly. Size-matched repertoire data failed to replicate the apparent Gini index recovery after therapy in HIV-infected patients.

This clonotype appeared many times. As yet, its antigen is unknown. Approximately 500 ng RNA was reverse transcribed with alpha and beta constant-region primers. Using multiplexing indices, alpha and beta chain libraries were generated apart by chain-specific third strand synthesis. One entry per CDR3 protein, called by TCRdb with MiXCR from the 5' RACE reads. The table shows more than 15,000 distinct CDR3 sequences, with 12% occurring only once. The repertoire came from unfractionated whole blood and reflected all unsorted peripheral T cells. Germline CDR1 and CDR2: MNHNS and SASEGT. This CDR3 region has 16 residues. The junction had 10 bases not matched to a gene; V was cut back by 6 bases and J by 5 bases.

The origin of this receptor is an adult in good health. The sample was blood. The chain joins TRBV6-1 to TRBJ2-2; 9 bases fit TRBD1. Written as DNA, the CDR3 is TGTGCCAGCAGCGCAACCGACAGGGGGAAAACCGGGGAGCTGTTTTTT. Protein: CASSATDRGKTGELFF.